The following is a T cell receptor (beta chain) sequence with its context. This specimen comes from a study of technical replicates of blood from a handful of donors. Germline lookup yields CDR1 MNHGY and CDR2 SAAAGT. V was pared by 11 bases and J by 8 bases, with 18 bases between. CDR3 size: 13 residues. The data were produced by immunoSEQ multiplex PCR, yet TCRdb's version contains in-frame clones alone and is incomplete. This sample has 50,000 to 70,000 clones, with about 95% found just once. This TCR derives from a human donor in good health. Some clones in this sample may be carry-over from other donors' samples. The chain carries TRBV6-8 and TRBJ1-4; D is undetermined. Sequences were obtained from PBMCs. The CDR3 DNA reads as TGTGCCCCACCCCGAGGGTGTGGGGAAAAACTGTTTTTT. Protein product: CAPPRGCGEKLFF.